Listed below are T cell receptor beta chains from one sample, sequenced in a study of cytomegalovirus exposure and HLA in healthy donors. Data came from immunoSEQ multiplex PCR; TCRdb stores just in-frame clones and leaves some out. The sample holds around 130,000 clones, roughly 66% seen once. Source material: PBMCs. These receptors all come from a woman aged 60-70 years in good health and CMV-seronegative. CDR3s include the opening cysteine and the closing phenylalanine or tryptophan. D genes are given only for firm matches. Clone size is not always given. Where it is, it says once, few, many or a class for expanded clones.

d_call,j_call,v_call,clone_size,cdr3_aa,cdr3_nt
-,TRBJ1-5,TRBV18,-,CASSPLPPGVNQPQHF,TGTGCCAGCTCACCACTCCCCCCGGGAGTCAATCAGCCCCAGCATTTT
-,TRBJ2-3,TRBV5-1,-,CASSLAGMNTQYF,TGCGCCAGCAGCTTGGCGGGGATGAATACGCAGTATTTT
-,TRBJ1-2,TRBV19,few,CASSMPKEANYGYTF,TGTGCCAGTAGTATGCCGAAGGAGGCTAACTATGGCTACACCTTC
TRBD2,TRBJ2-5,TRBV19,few,CASSIGSGRAAETQYF,TGTGCCAGTAGTATAGGGAGCGGGAGGGCCGCAGAGACCCAGTACTTC
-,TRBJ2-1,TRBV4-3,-,CASSQDTGHEQFF,TGCGCCAGCAGCCAAGATACAGGGCATGAGCAGTTCTTC
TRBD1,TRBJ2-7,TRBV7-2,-,CASSLGDRSSYEQYF,TGTGCCAGCAGCTTAGGGGACAGGAGCTCCTATGAGCAGTACTTC
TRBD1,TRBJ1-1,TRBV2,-,CAKGQGTTEAFF,TGTGCCAAGGGACAGGGAACGACTGAAGCTTTCTTT
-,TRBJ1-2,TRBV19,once,CASSITGGGKVGYTF,TGTGCCAGTAGTATTACCGGGGGAGGAAAAGTTGGCTACACCTTC
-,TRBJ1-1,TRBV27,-,CASNSGGTEAFF,TGTGCCAGCAATTCGGGAGGCACTGAAGCTTTCTTT
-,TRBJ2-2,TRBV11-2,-,CASSLGTSLRTGELFF,TGTGCCAGCAGCTTAGGGACTTCCCTGAGGACCGGGGAGCTGTTTTTT
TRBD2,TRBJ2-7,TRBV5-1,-,CASSLERTSGSFSYEQYF,TGCGCCAGCAGCTTGGAACGGACTAGCGGGAGCTTCTCCTACGAGCAGTACTTC
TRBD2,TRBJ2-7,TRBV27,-,CASSLRGTSGSGKQYF,TGTGCCAGCAGTTTACGAGGGACTAGCGGGAGTGGCAAGCAGTACTTC
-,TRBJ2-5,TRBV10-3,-,CAISESIPGEETQYF,TGTGCCATCAGTGAGTCGATACCAGGTGAAGAGACCCAGTACTTC
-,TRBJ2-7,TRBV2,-,CASSERFGQYF,TGTGCCAGCAGTGAGAGGTTCGGGCAGTACTTC
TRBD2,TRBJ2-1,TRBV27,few,CASSLGTSVYNEQFF,TGTGCCAGCAGTTTAGGGACTAGCGTCTACAATGAGCAGTTCTTC
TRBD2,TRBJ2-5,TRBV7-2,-,CASSGLGRETQYF,TGTGCCAGCAGCGGACTAGGGCGGGAGACCCAGTACTTC
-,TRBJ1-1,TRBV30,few,CAWTRLGRGNTEAFF,TGTGCCTGGACCCGACTTGGCAGGGGAAATACTGAAGCTTTCTTT
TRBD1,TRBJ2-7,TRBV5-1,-,CASSLGGSGTGGGTYEQYF,TGCGCCAGCAGCTTGGGGGGATCCGGGACAGGGGGTGGAACCTACGAGCAGTACTTC
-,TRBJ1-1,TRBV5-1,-,CASSLGLSAHPANTEAFF,TGCGCCAGCAGCTTGGGGTTGAGTGCCCACCCCGCGAACACTGAAGCTTTCTTT
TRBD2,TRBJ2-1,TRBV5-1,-,CASSLHSGTNEQFF,TGCGCCAGCAGCCTTCATAGCGGGACCAATGAGCAGTTCTTC
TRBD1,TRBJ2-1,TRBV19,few,CASSTGTGQFF,TGTGCCAGTAGTACCGGGACAGGGCAGTTCTTC
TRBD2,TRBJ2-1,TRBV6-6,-,CASSYRTSYNEQFF,TGTGCCAGCAGTTACAGGACTAGCTACAATGAGCAGTTCTTC
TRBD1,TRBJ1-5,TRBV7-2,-,CASSLASGTGFGQPQHF,TGTGCCAGCAGCTTAGCATCGGGGACAGGGTTCGGTCAGCCCCAGCATTTT
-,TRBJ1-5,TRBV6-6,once,CASSYRGNQPQHF,TGTGCCAGCAGTTACCGCGGCAATCAGCCCCAGCATTTT
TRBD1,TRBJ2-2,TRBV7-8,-,CASRYRDRGTPGELFF,TGTGCCAGCAGATATCGGGACAGGGGGACTCCCGGGGAGCTGTTTTTT
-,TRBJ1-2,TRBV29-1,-,CSVEDPGRLYGYTF,TGCAGCGTTGAAGATCCAGGGCGTCTCTATGGCTACACCTTC
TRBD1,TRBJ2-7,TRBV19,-,CASSVTGTGDYEQYF,TGTGCCAGTAGTGTTACCGGGACAGGGGACTACGAGCAGTACTTC
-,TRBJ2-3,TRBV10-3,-,CAISDRGLSTDTQYF,TGTGCCATCAGTGATCGGGGTCTGAGCACAGATACGCAGTATTTT
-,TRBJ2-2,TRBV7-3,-,CASSLTQAGGELFF,TGTGCCAGCAGCTTAACACAGGCCGGCGGGGAGCTGTTTTTT
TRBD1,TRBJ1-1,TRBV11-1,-,CASSLRQGAEAFF,TGTGCCAGCAGCCTTCGACAGGGCGCTGAAGCTTTCTTT
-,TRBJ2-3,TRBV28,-,CASSIGGHHTQYF,TGTGCCAGCTCAATCGGCGGGCACCATACGCAGTATTTT
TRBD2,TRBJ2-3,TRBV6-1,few,CASTREPADTQYF,TGTGCCAGCACGCGGGAGCCCGCAGATACGCAGTATTTT
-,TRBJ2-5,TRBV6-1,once,CASSDIWGETQYF,TGTGCCAGCAGTGATATCTGGGGCGAGACCCAGTACTTC
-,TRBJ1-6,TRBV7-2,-,CASSLEGGRLNSPLHF,TGTGCCAGCAGCTTAGAAGGCGGTCGGCTTAATTCACCCCTCCACTTT
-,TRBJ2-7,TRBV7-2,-,CASSYRDSYEQYF,TGTGCCAGCAGCTATCGGGACTCCTACGAGCAGTACTTC
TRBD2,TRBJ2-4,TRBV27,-,CASSLLRLTQREAKNIQYF,TGTGCCAGCAGTTTATTACGGCTTACCCAGCGGGAGGCCAAAAACATTCAGTACTTC
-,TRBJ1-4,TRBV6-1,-,CASSEFLREKLFF,TGTGCCAGCAGTGAATTCCTGCGTGAAAAACTGTTTTTT
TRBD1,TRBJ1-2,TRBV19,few,CASRKGAEDRVRYGYTF,TGTGCCAGTAGGAAGGGAGCCGAGGACAGGGTCCGGTATGGCTACACCTTC
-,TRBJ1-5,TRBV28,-,CASRRGGMSNQPQHF,TGTGCCAGCAGAAGAGGGGGAATGAGCAATCAGCCCCAGCATTTT
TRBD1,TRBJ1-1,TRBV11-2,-,CASSYENPGQKNTEAFF,TGTGCCAGCAGCTACGAAAATCCGGGACAGAAAAACACTGAAGCTTTCTTT
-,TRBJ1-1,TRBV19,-,CASVRLGLAFF,TGTGCCAGTGTCCGACTGGGGCTAGCTTTCTTT
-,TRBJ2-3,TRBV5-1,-,CASSPSTGTDTQYF,TGCGCCAGCAGCCCGAGTACAGGCACAGATACGCAGTATTTT
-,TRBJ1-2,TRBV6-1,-,CASSEVRETGYTF,TGTGCCAGCAGTGAAGTACGGGAGACTGGCTACACCTTC
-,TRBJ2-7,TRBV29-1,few,CSVGHSSSYEQYF,TGCAGCGTTGGACATTCGAGCTCCTACGAGCAGTACTTC
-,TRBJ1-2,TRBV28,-,CASSLYRVKGYTF,TGTGCCAGCAGTTTATACAGGGTAAAGGGCTACACCTTC
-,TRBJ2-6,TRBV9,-,CASSLSSGANVLTF,TGTGCCAGCAGCCTGAGCTCTGGGGCCAACGTCCTGACTTTC
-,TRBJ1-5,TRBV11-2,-,CASSLDRGNQPQHF,TGTGCCAGCAGCTTAGATCGCGGCAATCAGCCCCAGCATTTT